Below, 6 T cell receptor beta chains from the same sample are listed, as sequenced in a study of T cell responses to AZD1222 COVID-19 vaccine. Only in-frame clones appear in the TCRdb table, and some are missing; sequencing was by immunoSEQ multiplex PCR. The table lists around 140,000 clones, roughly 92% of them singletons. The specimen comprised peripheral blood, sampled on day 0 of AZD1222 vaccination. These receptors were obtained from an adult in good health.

The CDR3 DNA sequence: TGTGCCAGCAGGCAGTCGACTTTCTATCAGCCCCAGCATTTT. Its protein is CASRQSTFYQPQHF. The chain is built from TRBV2 and TRBJ1-5; D unclear. In germline, CDR1 is SNHLY, CDR2 FYNNEI. The V end was cut by 6 bases, the J end by 5 bases, with 14 bases between. CDR3 length: 14 residues.

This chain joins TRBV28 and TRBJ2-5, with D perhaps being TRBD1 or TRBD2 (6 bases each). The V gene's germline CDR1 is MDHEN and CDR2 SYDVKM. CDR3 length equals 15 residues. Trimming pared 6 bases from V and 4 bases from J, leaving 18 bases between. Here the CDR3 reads CASRGWGAQGETQYF. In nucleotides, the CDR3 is TGTGCCAGCAGGGGATGGGGGGCGCAGGGAGAGACCCAGTACTTC.

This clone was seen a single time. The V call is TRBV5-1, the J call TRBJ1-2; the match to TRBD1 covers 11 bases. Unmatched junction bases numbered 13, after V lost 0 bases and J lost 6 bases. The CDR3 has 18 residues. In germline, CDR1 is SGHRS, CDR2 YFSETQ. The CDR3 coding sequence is TGCGCCAGCAGCTTGGCCGCAGGTACCTGGACAGGGGGCGATGGCTACACCTTC. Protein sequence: CASSLAAGTWTGGDGYTF.

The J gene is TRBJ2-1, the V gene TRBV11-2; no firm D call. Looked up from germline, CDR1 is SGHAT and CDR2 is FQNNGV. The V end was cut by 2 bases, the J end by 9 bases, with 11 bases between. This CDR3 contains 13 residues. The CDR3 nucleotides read TGTGCCAGCAGCTTAAGGTCCATATCTGAGCAGTTCTTC. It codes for CASSLRSISEQFF.

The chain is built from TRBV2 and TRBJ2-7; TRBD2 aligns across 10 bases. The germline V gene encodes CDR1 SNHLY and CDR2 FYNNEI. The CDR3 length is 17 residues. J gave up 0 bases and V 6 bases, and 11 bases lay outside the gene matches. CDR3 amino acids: CASRRSLAGVTSYEQYF. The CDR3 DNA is TGTGCCAGCAGGAGGTCCCTAGCGGGAGTTACCTCCTACGAGCAGTACTTC. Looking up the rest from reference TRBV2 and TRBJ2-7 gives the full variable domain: EPEVTQTPSHQVTQMGQEVILRCVPISNHLYFYWYRQILGQKVEFLVSFYNNEISEKSEIFDDQFSVERPDGSNFTLKIRSTKLEDSAMYFCASRRSLAGVTSYEQYFGPGTRLTVT.

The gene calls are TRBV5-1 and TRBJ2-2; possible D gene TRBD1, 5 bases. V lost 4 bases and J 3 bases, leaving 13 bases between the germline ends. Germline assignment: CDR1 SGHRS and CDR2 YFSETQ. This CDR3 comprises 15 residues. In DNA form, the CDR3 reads TGCGCCAGCAGCCCAATGACAGAATACACCGGGGAGCTGTTTTTT. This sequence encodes CASSPMTEYTGELFF.